This T cell receptor beta chain was sequenced during a study of cytomegalovirus exposure and HLA in healthy donors. Findings of the study overall: Upon later analysis, HLA-associated TCR beta chains proved more clonally expanded than other, equally common chains. Earlier analysis looked at TCR beta V segments, and most were productive about 90% or about 30% of the time.

To note about this clone: Its antigen is unknown.

The CDR3 covers 17 residues. The V gene end was trimmed by 6 bases and the J gene end by 5 bases; junction bases not matched to a gene: 13. The germline CDR1 and CDR2 sequences are MDHEN and SYDVKM. PCR involved 60 Vbeta and 13 Jbeta primers. Under the authors' procedure: Unique TCR beta chains numbered approximately 76 million in a later analysis, with roughly 10 million shared. The data were produced by immunoSEQ multiplex PCR, yet TCRdb's version contains in-frame clones alone and is incomplete. The V and J calls and the clone size are those of that table, but D and trimming were determined from the DNA. The table includes about 200,000 clones, 65% to 85% detected once. Despite likely unrecorded immune exposures, the donors were nominally healthy at the time of sampling.

Sequencing was done on a sample of PBMCs. The chain is built from TRBV28 and TRBJ1-4; 9 nucleotides line up with TRBD1. This sequence was found in a man aged 30 to 39 in good health and CMV-seronegative. The CDR3 is CASSHGPGTGMNEKLFF. The CDR3 DNA reads TGTGCCAGCAGCCACGGCCCCGGGACAGGGATGAATGAAAAACTGTTTTTT.